This T cell receptor (beta chain) was captured by sequencing in a study of shared clonotypes between healthy human individuals. Study-level background: CD4 naive cells filled three plates per donor, CD4 memory three, CD8 naive two and CD8 memory one. Regarding the study as a whole: All-four-donor shared clonotypes had higher generation probabilities than non-shared clonotypes did.

Germline assignment: CDR1 SEHNR and CDR2 FQNEAQ (reference sequence). Trimming took 5 bases from V and 4 from J; bases not matched to a gene: 7. The CDR3 runs 14 residues. The material for each subset, its genomic DNA, was split evenly across several immunoSEQ plates. In the authors' methods: ImmunoSEQ supplied junction-only sequences lacking quality scores, so filtering was different. The data were produced by immunoSEQ multiplex PCR, yet TCRdb's version contains in-frame clones alone and is incomplete. The V and J calls and clone size were taken over from that table, and D and trimming were inferred from the DNA. The table lists about 2,200,000 clones, 85% to 95% of them singletons. The sample holds one count of this clone. Its antigen is currently unknown. CD8 cells regarded as naive lacked CD45RO, were positively chosen for CCR7, and omitted terminally differentiated effector memory CD45RA+ cells.

V usage is TRBV7-9 and J usage is TRBJ1-2, with 7 positions matching TRBD1. The sequencing sample was made of naive CD8+ T cells from PBMCs. This sequence originates from a man aged 18 to 29 in good health. Some clones in this sample may be carry-over from other donors' samples. The CDR3 nucleotides are TGTGCCAGCAGCCCCGGGACAGACCCCTATGGCTACACCTTC. Translated: CASSPGTDPYGYTF.